The subject of this entry is one TCR beta chain. Sequencing was performed with immunoSEQ multiplex PCR; in TCRdb, only in-frame clones are kept and a portion is missing. Counted here are 12,000 or so clones, roughly 77% occurring once; the ten biggest clones make up over 13%. The sample is drawn from a study of OX40 agonist ivuxolimab in advanced cancers. The CDR3 sequence is 12 residues long. V was clipped by 5 bases and J by 4 bases, with 9 bases between them. Germline V lookup: CDR1 PRHDT, CDR2 FYEKMQ (reference sequence). This chain links TRBV13 with TRBJ2-7; D is ambiguous. This specimen consisted of CD4+ or CD8+ T cells sorted from blood, obtained in a trial of the OX40 agonist ivuxolimab. The sequence came from an adult with an advanced solid tumor such as melanoma, head and neck, liver or kidney cancer. The CDR3, as DNA: TGTGCCAGCAGCCTCGGACGGTACGAGCAGTACTTC. It encodes CASSLGRYEQYF. Supplemented by reference TRBV13 and TRBJ2-7, the full variable domain reads AAGVIQSPRHLIKEKRETATLKCYPIPRHDTVYWYQQGPGQDPQFLISFYEKMQSDKGSIPDRFSAQQFSDYHSELNMSSLELGDSALYFCASSLGRYEQYFGPGTRLTVT.